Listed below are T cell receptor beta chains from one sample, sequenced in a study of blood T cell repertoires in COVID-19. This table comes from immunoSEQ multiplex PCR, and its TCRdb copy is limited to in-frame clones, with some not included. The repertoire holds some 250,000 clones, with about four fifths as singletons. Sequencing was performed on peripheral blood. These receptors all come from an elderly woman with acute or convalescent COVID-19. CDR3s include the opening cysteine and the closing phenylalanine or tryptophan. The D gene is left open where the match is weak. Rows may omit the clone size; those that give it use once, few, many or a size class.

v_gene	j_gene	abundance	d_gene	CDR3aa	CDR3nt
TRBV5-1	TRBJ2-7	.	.	CASSSTHTYEQYF	TGCGCCAGCAGCTCGACACATACTTACGAGCAGTACTTC
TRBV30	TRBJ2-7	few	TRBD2	CAWSVRGGSEQYF	TGTGCCTGGAGTGTAAGGGGCGGGAGTGAGCAGTACTTC
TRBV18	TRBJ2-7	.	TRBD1	CASSPVPTGWSYEQYF	TGTGCCAGCTCGCCAGTACCGACAGGGTGGTCCTACGAGCAGTACTTC
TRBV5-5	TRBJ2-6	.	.	CASSGLGNSGANVLTF	TGTGCCAGCAGCGGCCTGGGCAACTCTGGGGCCAACGTCCTGACTTTC
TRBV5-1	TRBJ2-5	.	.	CASSLDSGEETQYF	TGCGCCAGCAGCTTGGATAGTGGGGAGGAGACCCAGTACTTC
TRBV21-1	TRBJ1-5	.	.	CASGKQDFSNQPQHF	TGTGCCAGCGGAAAACAGGATTTTAGCAATCAGCCCCAGCATTTT
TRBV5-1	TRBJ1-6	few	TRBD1	CASSGGQGNSPLHF	TGCGCCAGCAGCGGGGGACAGGGTAATTCACCCCTCCACTTT
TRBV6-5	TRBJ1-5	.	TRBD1	CASSDSTGGNQPQHF	TGTGCCAGCAGTGACTCGACAGGGGGCAATCAGCCCCAGCATTTT
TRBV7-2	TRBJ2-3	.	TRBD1	CASSRQQGASTDTQYF	TGTGCCAGCAGCCGTCAACAGGGGGCTAGCACAGATACGCAGTATTTT
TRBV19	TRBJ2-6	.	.	CASSTIGQGANVLTF	TGTGCCAGTAGTACGATAGGACAGGGGGCCAACGTCCTGACTTTC
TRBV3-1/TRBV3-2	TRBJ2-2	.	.	CASSQEGAGELFF	TGTGCCAGCAGCCAAGAAGGAGCCGGGGAGCTGTTTTTT
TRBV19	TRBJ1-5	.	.	CASSTPPRGGTGNQPQHF	TGTGCCAGTAGTACCCCCCCTAGGGGGGGCACGGGCAATCAGCCCCAGCATTTT
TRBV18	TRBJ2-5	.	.	CASSPRETETQYF	TGTGCCAGCTCGCCTCGGGAGACGGAGACCCAGTACTTC
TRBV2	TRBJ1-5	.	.	CASSWESDQPQHF	TGTGCCAGCAGTTGGGAGAGTGATCAGCCCCAGCATTTT
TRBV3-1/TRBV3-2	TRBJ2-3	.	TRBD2	CASSPLRGASTDTQYF	TGTGCCAGCAGCCCCTTGCGGGGGGCTAGCACAGATACGCAGTATTTT
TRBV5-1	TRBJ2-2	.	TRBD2	CASRPTSGFSGELFF	TGCGCCAGCAGGCCGACTAGCGGGTTCTCCGGGGAGCTGTTTTTT
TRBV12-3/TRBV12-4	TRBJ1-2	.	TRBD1	CASRDRGTEGYTF	TGTGCCAGCAGAGACAGGGGGACGGAGGGCTACACCTTC
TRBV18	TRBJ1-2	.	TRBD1	CASSPVTGGGSGYTF	TGTGCCAGCTCACCCGTGACAGGGGGAGGGTCTGGCTACACCTTC
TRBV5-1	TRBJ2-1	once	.	CASSLAGLGEQFF	TGCGCCAGCAGCTTGGCCGGGTTGGGTGAGCAGTTCTTC
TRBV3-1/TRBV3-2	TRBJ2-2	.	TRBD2	CASSLQRTSGNTGELFF	TGTGCCAGCAGTCTACAACGGACTAGCGGGAACACCGGGGAGCTGTTTTTT
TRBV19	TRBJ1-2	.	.	CASSFPRGSYTF	TGTGCCAGTTCGTTTCCCCGGGGGAGCTACACCTTC
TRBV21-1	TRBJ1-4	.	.	CASSFPRTGAVEKLFF	TGTGCCAGCAGCTTCCCACGGACAGGGGCCGTCGAAAAACTGTTTTTT
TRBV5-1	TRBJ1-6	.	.	CASSLELSYNSPLHF	TGCGCCAGCAGCTTGGAACTTTCCTATAATTCACCCCTCCACTTT
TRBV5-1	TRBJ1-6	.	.	CASSPSHSGFIGGNSPLHF	TGCGCCAGCAGCCCCTCTCATTCCGGATTCATCGGGGGTAATTCACCCCTCCACTTT
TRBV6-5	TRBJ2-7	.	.	CASSTPGSYEQYF	TGTGCCAGCAGTACACCGGGATCCTACGAGCAGTACTTC
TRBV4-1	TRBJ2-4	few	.	CASSQLGGAKNIQYF	TGCGCCAGCAGCCAACTCGGAGGAGCCAAAAACATTCAGTACTTC
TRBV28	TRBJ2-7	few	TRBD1	CASIQGGQGGYEQYF	TGTGCCAGCATCCAGGGGGGACAGGGAGGTTACGAGCAGTACTTC